A single sample is the source of the 10 T cell receptor beta chains below, sequenced in a study of control samples from healthy donors and cancer patients. The data were produced by immunoSEQ multiplex PCR, yet TCRdb's version contains in-frame clones alone and is incomplete. The sample carries some 120,000 clones, less than 95% recorded once. Sequenced input: blood. The receptors here all came from a young man in good health.

The chain links TRBV9 to TRBJ1-4, with TRBD1 identical over 9 bases. Per germline, CDR1 SGDLS and CDR2 YYNGEE. The CDR3 has 15 residues. V lost 3 bases to trimming and J lost 8 bases; unmatched junction nucleotides: 8. CDR3 loop: CASSETGGLAEKLFF. CDR3 bases: TGTGCCAGCAGCGAAACAGGGGGCTTGGCCGAAAAACTGTTTTTT.

J is TRBJ2-7 and V is TRBV2; either TRBD1 or TRBD2 may supply D (7 bases each). Germline CDR1 SNHLY, CDR2 FYNNEI. The V and J ends lost 4 bases and 4 bases respectively, with 17 bases between them. The CDR3 length is 15 residues. The CDR3 is CASSGQGGGRYEQYF. The CDR3 nucleotides are TGTGCCAGCAGTGGACAGGGAGGGGGTCGTTACGAGCAGTACTTC.

The V and J genes are TRBV2 and TRBJ1-2, with D unclear. V shed 3 bases and J shed 0 bases, with 5 bases lying between them. The CDR3 contains 13 residues. Germline V CDR1 and CDR2: SNHLY, FYNNEI. CDR3 in DNA: TGTGCCAGCAGTGATCAGGCTAACTATGGCTACACCTTC. Amino acid sequence: CASSDQANYGYTF.

The chain joins TRBV2 to TRBJ1-1, with TRBD1 matching 10 bases. CDR3 length: 13 amino acids. V gave up 4 bases and J gave up 4 bases; unmatched junction bases: 0. Germline V lookup: CDR1 SNHLY, CDR2 FYNNEI. CDR3 nucleotides: TGTGCCAGCAGTGGACAGGGGGCCACTGAAGCTTTCTTT. This translates into CASSGQGATEAFF.

The genes are TRBV6-4 and TRBJ2-5; TRBD1 matches 9 bases. Germline CDR1 and CDR2: MRHNA and SNTAGT. The junction had 12 bases not matched to a gene; V was cut back by 6 bases and J by 1 base. CDR3 length equals 17 residues. In DNA, the CDR3 is TGTGCCAGCAGCCACCACAGGGGGCGTCTCCCCCAAGAGACCCAGTACTTC. It codes for CASSHHRGRLPQETQYF.

V is TRBV18 and J is TRBJ1-1, with 7 bases identical to TRBD1. This CDR3 comprises 16 residues. The germline gives CDR1 KGHSH, CDR2 LQKENI. With V trimmed by 2 bases and J by 2 bases, 8 bases remained unmatched. The CDR3 is CASSPWVGGLNTEAFF. In DNA form, the CDR3 reads TGTGCCAGCTCACCATGGGTAGGGGGCCTTAACACTGAAGCTTTCTTT.

This sequence joins TRBV5-1 and TRBJ1-4; D call uncertain. CDR3 length: 14 amino acids. V lost 0 bases and J 0 bases, leaving 3 bases between the germline ends. The germline gives CDR1 SGHRS, CDR2 YFSETQ. The CDR3 sequence is CASSLVATNEKLFF. DNA for the CDR3: TGCGCCAGCAGCTTGGTTGCAACTAATGAAAAACTGTTTTTT.

The genes are TRBV19 and TRBJ1-2, with 7 bases aligning to TRBD1. Unmatched junction bases numbered 3, after V lost 3 bases and J lost 5 bases. The length of the CDR3 is 13 residues. The V gene's germline CDR1 is LNHDA and CDR2 SQIVND (reference sequence). CDR3 loop: CASSIPGQYGYTF. CDR3 coding DNA: TGTGCCAGTAGTATCCCGGGACAGTATGGCTACACCTTC.

This chain joins TRBV4-1 and TRBJ1-5; D call uncertain. V gave up 1 base and J gave up 4 bases, with 23 bases separating them. The CDR3 consists of 19 residues. Germline assignment: CDR1 MGHRA and CDR2 YSYEKL. This CDR3 reads CASSQVFGKQREENQPQHF. The CDR3 region has the DNA TGCGCCAGCAGCCAAGTATTTGGAAAACAGAGAGAGGAAAATCAGCCCCAGCATTTT.

The gene calls are TRBV5-1 and TRBJ1-2; a weak D match, TRBD1 (6 bases). CDR1 is SGHRS, CDR2 YFSETQ, per germline. CDR3 length equals 18 residues. The ends were cut back, 3 bases at V and 0 bases at J, with 21 bases in the middle. CDR3 loop: CASSSPDRGREPNYGYTF. The CDR3 nucleotides are TGCGCCAGCAGCTCCCCGGACAGAGGACGTGAACCTAACTATGGCTACACCTTC.